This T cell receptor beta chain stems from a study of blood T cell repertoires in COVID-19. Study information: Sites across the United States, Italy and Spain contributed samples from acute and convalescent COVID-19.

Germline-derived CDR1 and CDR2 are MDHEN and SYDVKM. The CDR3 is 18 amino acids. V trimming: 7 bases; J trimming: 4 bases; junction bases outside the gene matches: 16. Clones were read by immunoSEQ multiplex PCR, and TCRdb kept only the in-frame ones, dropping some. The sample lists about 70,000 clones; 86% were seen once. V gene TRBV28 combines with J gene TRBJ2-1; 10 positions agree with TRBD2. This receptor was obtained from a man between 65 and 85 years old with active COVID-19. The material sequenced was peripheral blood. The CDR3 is CASTGPPPSGSPYNEQFF. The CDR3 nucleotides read TGTGCCAGCACCGGGCCCCCCCCTAGCGGGAGCCCATACAATGAGCAGTTCTTC.